This paragraph covers one T cell receptor beta chain sequence. The antigen remains unidentified. This specimen belongs to a study of cytomegalovirus exposure and HLA in healthy donors. General observations from the study: By a later analysis, the bulk of CMV-associated TCR beta chains appeared HLA-restricted. Researchers reported in a later analysis that common viral pathogens appeared linked to several top clusters. Later analysis showed TCR association rates varying by HLA locus, highest for DRB1 and lowest for HLA-C.

Trimming took off 2 bases at V and 6 bases at J, with 20 bases between the two ends. The CDR3 extends over 17 amino acids. The germline gives CDR1 LNHDA, CDR2 SQIVND (reference sequence). Use of 60 Vbeta and 13 Jbeta primers characterized the PCR. Produced via immunoSEQ multiplex PCR; TCRdb's table is partial and in-frame only. This table has some 220,000 clones, around 80% appearing once. This rearrangement joins TRBV19 to TRBJ1-5; D gene unclear. This receptor was identified in a boy between 10 and 17 years old in good health and CMV-seronegative. Source material: PBMCs. Here the CDR3 DNA reads TGTGCCAGTAGTATACGGCTAGAGAGGACGGGAACTCAGCCCCAGCATTTT. This sequence encodes CASSIRLERTGTQPQHF.